This T cell receptor (beta chain) came from a study of cytomegalovirus exposure and HLA in healthy donors. CDR3 length: 15 residues. Trimming left V 2 bases short and J 4 bases short, with 12 bases between. Germline CDR1 is WSHSY and CDR2 is SAAADI. PCR was performed using 60 Vbeta and 13 Jbeta primers. The data were produced by immunoSEQ multiplex PCR, yet TCRdb's version contains in-frame clones alone and is incomplete. The sample has some 120,000 clones; roughly three quarters are singletons. The receptor was derived from a woman in her late teens or twenties in good health and CMV-seronegative. Sequencing was carried out using PBMCs. The V call is TRBV10-2, the J call TRBJ1-3; a weak D match, TRBD1 (6 bases). This CDR3 reads CASSEVQGSGNTIYF. CDR3 DNA sequence: TGCGCCAGCAGTGAGGTACAGGGTTCCGGAAACACCATATATTTT.